This T cell receptor beta chain comes out of a study of CD8 T cells in Susac syndrome (dated by TCRdb to between 2018 and 2021). For the wider study: Among the Susac syndrome patients who were sequenced, clinically active disease was present in more than 5 and clinical remission was observed in roughly eight. At blood withdrawal, Susac syndrome patients were therapy-naive, treated with corticosteroids (with IVIg additionally given to some), or treated with IVIg alone. The study used repertoire sequencing to test whether antigen drove CD8+ T cell activation and differentiation in Susac syndrome. CD8+ T cell repertoire clonality was compared between about a dozen healthy donors, some 14 Susac syndrome patients and 15 multiple sclerosis patients.

High-throughput TCR beta sequencing profiled peripheral blood CD8+ and CD4+ T cells from healthy donors, Susac syndrome patients and multiple sclerosis patients. Susac syndrome patients met recently defined diagnostic criteria for definite or probable disease. Bulk CD8+ and CD4+ T cells were purified by magnetic negative isolation, while CD8+ TEMRA cells were enriched using FACS. Blood was drawn into EDTA tubes, processed within 24 hours, and PBMCs were isolated by density gradient centrifugation. PBMCs intended for TCR sequencing were cryopreserved in liquid nitrogen and thawed later in a water bath at 37 degrees C. The sorted or isolated CD4+, CD8+ and CD8+ TEMRA cells reached a purity of at least 90%. RNA was extracted with the RNeasy kit and 0.5 to 1 ug was reverse transcribed using random hexamers. The immunoSEQ multiplex PCR assay, covering 54 Vbeta and 13 Jbeta segments, was used to amplify TCR beta CDR3 regions. Bias from PCR amplification was corrected by using a synthetic template baseline for primer optimization and for computational correction. The authors processed their data as follows. Reads were annotated to V, D and J genes per IMGT and analyzed with immunoSEQ Analyzer, keeping only productive sequences. To calculate clonality, Shannon entropy was normalized by log2 of the number of productive unique sequences and then subtracted from one. Public and private clones were assessed among the 100 most prevalent clones of each patient and control. A clone was defined as Susac-specific if it was absent from the healthy and MS cohorts, from roughly 980 published viral clones and from other ImmuneACCESS disease sequences. TCRdb reprocessing: public reads trimmed at Q25 with fastp, clones called with MiXCR, in-frame beta chains kept. Every distinct CDR3 protein forms one entry, paired with its most common genes and DNA. TCRdb's processing, not the authors', yielded these V and J calls. The sample table shows 85,000 to 130,000 distinct CDR3 sequences, and roughly 94% are seen once. Roughly 0.43% of the sample is in the top ten clones.

About this clonotype: Its antigen remains undetermined. Per-nucleotide qualities are absent, and no much larger clonotype sits a single base away.

Deletion took 4 bases off V and 4 bases off J, with a span of 5 bases between the germline ends. Taken from cysteine to phenylalanine, the CDR3 has 11 residues. Only the CDR3 part of the read is kept: 33 bases, read in frame from the first base. Reading the germline V gene gives CDR1 SQVTM and CDR2 ANQGSEA. On the study overall, not on this receptor specifically: The number of individuals in the TCR sequencing and HLA analysis was acknowledged as relatively small. Sixteen Susac-specific public clones were identified in the total CD8+ repertoire, and roughly five Susac-specific public clones were identified in the CD8+ TEMRA repertoire. Clonal expansion was observed in Susac syndrome CD8+ repertoires, with the highest expansion in CD8+ TEMRA cells and greater expansion in clinically active than in remitting patients.

The sequence joins TRBV29-1 to TRBJ2-1; the D gene remains uncertain. What was sequenced was CD8+ T cells from PBMCs. The receptor comes from a human donor with Susac syndrome. The CDR3 in this case is CSVGQYNEQFF. The DNA reads as follows: TGCAGCGTTGGTCAGTACAATGAGCAGTTCTTC.